One and the same sample provided the 18 T cell receptor beta chains below, sequenced in a study of T-cell memory formation after mild COVID-19. TCRdb passed the 5' RACE reads through MiXCR, listing each CDR3 protein once. The sample lists 250,000 to 350,000 distinct CDR3 sequences; less than 20% were seen once. Specimen: PBMCs or a T cell subset sorted from them (not recorded which). These TCRs come from a man between 18 and 29 years old who had mild COVID-19 (a few samples of this study predate the infection). Cell type and time point are not known.

V and J are TRBV5-1 and TRBJ2-5, with 12 nucleotides matching TRBD1. Germline assignment: CDR1 SGHRS and CDR2 YFSETQ. The J segment lost 2 bases and the V segment lost 7 bases, leaving 3 bases of the junction unmatched. The CDR3 is 14 residues long. The CDR3 sequence: CASRGQGAQETQYF. Written as DNA, the CDR3 is TGCGCCAGCCGGGGACAGGGGGCACAAGAGACCCAGTACTTC.

This clonotype has only a few counts. V and J are TRBV2 and TRBJ1-6; 11 positions match TRBD1. The V segment lost 6 bases and the J segment 9 bases; nucleotides outside the gene matches: 7. The CDR3 extends over 15 amino acids. Germline V gene sequence: CDR1 SNHLY, CDR2 FYNNEI. The CDR3 DNA sequence: TGTGCCAGCAGGCCAACCGGGACAGGGGGTTCACCCCTCCACTTT. The encoded protein is CASRPTGTGGSPLHF.

This clonotype was observed a handful of times. The V call is TRBV6-5, the J call TRBJ2-3; TRBD2 agrees at 8 bases. In germline, CDR1 is MNHEY, CDR2 SVGAGI. The CDR3 totals 15 residues. V shed 0 bases and J 5 bases; nucleotides not matched to a gene: 4. Here the CDR3 reads CASSYSSGVIDTQYF. CDR3 sequence (DNA): TGTGCCAGCAGTTACTCTAGCGGGGTGATAGATACGCAGTATTTT.

This clonotype appeared a few times. In DNA, the CDR3 is TGTGCCAGCAGCTTAGCGCTACAGGGGCTGTACAATGAGCAGTTCTTC. Its translation: CASSLALQGLYNEQFF. This chain joins TRBV7-8 and TRBJ2-1; 7 positions agree with TRBD1. Trimming removed 0 bases from V and 4 bases from J; junction bases left unmatched: 6. The CDR3 has 16 amino acids. Germline CDR1 and CDR2: SGHVS and FQNEAQ.

V usage is TRBV18 and J usage is TRBJ2-7, with 12 bases aligning to TRBD1. Trimming removed 3 bases from V and 6 bases from J; junction bases left unmatched: 3. This CDR3 comprises 14 residues. Germline V gene data show CDR1 as KGHSH and CDR2 as LQKENI. CDR3 DNA sequence: TGTGCCAGCTCACCGGGGACAGGGGGCTCCGAGCAGTACTTC. Amino acid sequence: CASSPGTGGSEQYF.

V and J are TRBV7-9 and TRBJ2-1; the D gene is possibly TRBD1 (6 bases). Germline CDR1 SEHNR, CDR2 FQNEAQ (reference sequence). The CDR3 sequence is 12 residues long. The V end lost 8 bases, the J end lost 6 bases, and 11 bases lay between the germline ends. This CDR3 reads CASQDSLNEQFF. DNA of the CDR3: TGTGCCAGCCAGGACAGCCTCAATGAGCAGTTCTTC.

CDR3 DNA sequence: TGTGCCATCAGTGACGGTAGGGTCACAGATACGCAGTATTTT. This codes for CAISDGRVTDTQYF. The J gene is TRBJ2-3, the V gene TRBV10-3; no definite D call. V lost 3 bases and J lost 2, with 9 bases in between. The CDR3 extends over 14 amino acids. Looked up from germline, CDR1 is ENHRY and CDR2 is SYGVKD.

At least ten counts were recorded for this clonotype. The chain is built from TRBV10-1 and TRBJ2-5; weak D call: TRBD2 (6 bases). The CDR3 sequence is 13 residues long. CDR1 WNHNN and CDR2 SYGVQD come from the germline V gene (reference sequence). The V end was cut by 2 bases, the J end by 5 bases, with 9 bases between. CDR3 sequence (DNA): TGCGCCAGCAGTGAGAGGAGGGTTGAGACCCAGTACTTC. It translates to CASSERRVETQYF.

J is TRBJ2-3 and V is TRBV9; perhaps TRBD1 as D (6 bases). The germline V and J ends were trimmed by 0 bases and 0 bases, with 11 bases remaining between them. Germline CDR1 is SGDLS and CDR2 is YYNGEE. This CDR3 region has 16 residues. The DNA of the CDR3 is TGTGCCAGCAGCGTAGGGGGGCGTTTCAGCACAGATACGCAGTATTTT. Its protein is CASSVGGRFSTDTQYF.

This clonotype was seen only a few times. The CDR3 bases are TGCAGTGCTAGAGGACAAAGGGTTGGGTACGAGCAGTACGTC. Translation gives CSARGQRVGYEQYV. This sequence joins TRBV20-1 and TRBJ2-7; D uncertain. The CDR3 runs to 14 residues. With 1 base removed from V and 4 bases from J, the gap between germline ends came to 14 bases. Germline CDR1 is DFQATT and CDR2 is SNEGSKA (reference sequence).

The table lists this clonotype with many counts. This chain links TRBV18 with TRBJ2-7; D ambiguous. The CDR3 contains 12 residues. Trimming stripped 4 bases from V and 1 base from J, with 5 bases between. Germline V lookup: CDR1 KGHSH, CDR2 LQKENI. Here the CDR3 reads CASSRESYEQYF. The CDR3 coding sequence is TGTGCCAGCTCACGCGAATCCTACGAGCAGTACTTC.

The rearrangement uses TRBV10-1 and TRBJ1-1; maybe TRBD1 (5 bases). The germline V gene encodes CDR1 WNHNN and CDR2 SYGVQD (reference sequence). The CDR3 extends over 14 amino acids. Trimming pared 5 bases from V and 5 bases from J, leaving 15 bases between. CDR3 protein: CASSIAGFGTEAFF. The CDR3 DNA reads TGCGCCAGCAGTATTGCAGGGTTTGGGACTGAAGCTTTCTTT.

The chain uses TRBV9 and TRBJ1-1; no clear D. V shed 0 bases and J shed 6 bases, with 12 bases lying between them. The CDR3 contains 14 residues. Germline CDR1 and CDR2: SGDLS and YYNGEE. Here the CDR3 DNA reads TGTGCCAGCAGCGTAGACCCCTCGGGTTCTGAAGCTTTCTTT. Translating gives CASSVDPSGSEAFF.

There are many counts of this clonotype. DNA for the CDR3: TGTGCCAGCAGTTACGTAGGGTTGGTAGATACGCAGTATTTT. As protein: CASSYVGLVDTQYF. This chain connects TRBV6-5 to TRBJ2-3; no firm D call. This CDR3 spans 14 amino acids. Trimming cost V 2 bases and J 5 bases, with 11 bases left between them. The germline V gene encodes CDR1 MNHEY and CDR2 SVGAGI.

The rearrangement uses TRBV10-3 and TRBJ2-7; D tentatively reads TRBD1 or TRBD2 (7 bases each). V was shortened by 5 bases and J by 3 bases, with 14 bases between the two germline ends. CDR3 length: 14 residues. Germline values: CDR1 ENHRY, CDR2 SYGVKD. CDR3 in amino acids: CAISSQGDYYEQYF. In DNA, the CDR3 is TGTGCCATCAGTTCCCAGGGGGACTACTACGAGCAGTACTTC.

The rearrangement uses TRBV6-2 or TRBV6-3 and TRBJ1-2; D is uncertain. The germline gives CDR1 MNHEY, CDR2 SVGEGT. Deletions cut 5 bases from V and 4 bases from J, with 11 bases between. CDR3 length: 13 amino acids. CDR3 protein: CASSPGRPYGYTF. CDR3 bases: TGTGCCAGCAGTCCCGGGAGGCCCTATGGCTACACCTTC.

The chain uses TRBV7-8 and TRBJ2-5; 10 bases are shared with TRBD2. Germline V gene sequence: CDR1 SGHVS, CDR2 FQNEAQ. The CDR3 extends over 15 amino acids. The junction had 5 bases not matched to a gene; V was cut back by 6 bases and J by 1 base. CDR3 DNA: TGTGCCAGCAGTCAAGGACTAGCGGTCCAAGAGACCCAGTACTTC. It yields the protein CASSQGLAVQETQYF.

This clonotype was seen many times. The chain joins TRBV12-3 or TRBV12-4 to TRBJ1-5; 7 bases line up with TRBD1. Trimming at V came to 7 bases and at J to 5 bases, leaving 5 bases not matched to a gene. The CDR3 consists of 13 residues. CDR3 sequence (DNA): TGTGCCAGCACTCGGACAGGCGATCAGCCCCAGCATTTT. Translation gives CASTRTGDQPQHF.